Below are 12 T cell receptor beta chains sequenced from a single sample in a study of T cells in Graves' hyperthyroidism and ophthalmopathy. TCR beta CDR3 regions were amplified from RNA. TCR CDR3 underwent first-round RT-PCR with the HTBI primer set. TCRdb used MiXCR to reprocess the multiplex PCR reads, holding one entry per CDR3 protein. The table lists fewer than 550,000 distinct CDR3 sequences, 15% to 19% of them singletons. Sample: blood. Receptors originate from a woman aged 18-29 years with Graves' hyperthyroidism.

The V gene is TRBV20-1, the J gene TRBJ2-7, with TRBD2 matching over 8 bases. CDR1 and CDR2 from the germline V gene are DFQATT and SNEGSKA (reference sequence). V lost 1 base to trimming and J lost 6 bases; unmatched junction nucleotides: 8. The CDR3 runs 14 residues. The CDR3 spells CSARVRAGAGEQYF. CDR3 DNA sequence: TGCAGTGCTAGAGTAAGAGCGGGAGCTGGCGAGCAGTACTTC.

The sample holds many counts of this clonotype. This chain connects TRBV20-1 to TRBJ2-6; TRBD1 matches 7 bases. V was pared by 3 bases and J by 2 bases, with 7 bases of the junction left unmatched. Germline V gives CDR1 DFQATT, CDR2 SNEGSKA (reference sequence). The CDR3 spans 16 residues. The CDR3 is CSASPQGETGANVLTF. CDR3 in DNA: TGCAGTGCTAGCCCTCAGGGGGAGACTGGGGCCAACGTCCTGACTTTC.

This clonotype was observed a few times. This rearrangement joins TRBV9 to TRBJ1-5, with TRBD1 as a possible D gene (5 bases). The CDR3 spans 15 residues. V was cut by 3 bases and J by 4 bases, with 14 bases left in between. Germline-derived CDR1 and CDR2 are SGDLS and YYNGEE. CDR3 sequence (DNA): TGTGCCAGCAGCGATGGGGCGGGTACTAATCAGCCCCAGCATTTT. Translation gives CASSDGAGTNQPQHF.

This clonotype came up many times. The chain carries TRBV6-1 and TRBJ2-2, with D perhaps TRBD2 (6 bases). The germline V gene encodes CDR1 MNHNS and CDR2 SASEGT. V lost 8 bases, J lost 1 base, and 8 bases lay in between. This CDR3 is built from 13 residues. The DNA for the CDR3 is TGTGCCAGCTGCGGGGTGAACACCGGGGAGCTGTTTTTT. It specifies CASCGVNTGELFF.

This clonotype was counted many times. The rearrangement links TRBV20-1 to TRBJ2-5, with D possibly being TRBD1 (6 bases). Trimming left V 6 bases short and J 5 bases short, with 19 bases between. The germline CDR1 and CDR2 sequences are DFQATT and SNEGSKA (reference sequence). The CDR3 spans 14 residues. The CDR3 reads CSAPAGRGGETQYF. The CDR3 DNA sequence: TGCAGTGCCCCGGCGGGCAGGGGCGGCGAGACCCAGTACTTC.

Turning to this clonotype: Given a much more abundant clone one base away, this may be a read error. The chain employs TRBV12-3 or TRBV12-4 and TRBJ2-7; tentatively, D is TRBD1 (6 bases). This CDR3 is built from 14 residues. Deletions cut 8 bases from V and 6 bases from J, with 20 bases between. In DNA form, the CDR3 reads TGTGCCAGCGCGAAGACAGGTCTAACCTGCGAGCAGTACTTC. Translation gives CASAKTGLTCEQYF.

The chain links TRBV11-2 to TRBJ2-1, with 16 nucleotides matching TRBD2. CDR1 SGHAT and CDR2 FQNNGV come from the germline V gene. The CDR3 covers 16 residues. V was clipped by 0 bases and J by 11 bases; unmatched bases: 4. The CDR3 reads CASSLEGTSGGAQQFF. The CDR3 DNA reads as TGTGCCAGCAGCTTAGAAGGGACTAGCGGGGGGGCCCAGCAGTTCTTC.

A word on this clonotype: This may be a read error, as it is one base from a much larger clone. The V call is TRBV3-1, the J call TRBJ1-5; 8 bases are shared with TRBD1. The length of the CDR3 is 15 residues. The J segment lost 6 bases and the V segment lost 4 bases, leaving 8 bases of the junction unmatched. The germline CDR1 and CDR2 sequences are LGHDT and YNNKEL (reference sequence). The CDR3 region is CASSLGGQGRQPQHF. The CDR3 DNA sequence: TGTGCCAGCAGCCTAGGAGGACAGGGTCGTCAGCCCCAGCATTTT. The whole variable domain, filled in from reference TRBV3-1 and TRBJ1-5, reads DTAVSQTPKYLVTQMGNDKSIKCEQNLGHDTMYWYKQDSKKFLKIMFSYNNKELIINETVPNRFSPKSPDKAHLNLHINSLELGDSAVYFCASSLGGQGRQPQHFGDGTRLSIL.

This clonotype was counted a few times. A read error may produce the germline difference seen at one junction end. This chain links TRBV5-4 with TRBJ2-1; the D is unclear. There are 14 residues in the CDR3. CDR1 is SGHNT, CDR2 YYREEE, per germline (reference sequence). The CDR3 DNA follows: TGTGCCAGCAGCTTGGATCCCACCTACAGTGAGCAGTTCTTC. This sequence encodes CASSLDPTYSEQFF.

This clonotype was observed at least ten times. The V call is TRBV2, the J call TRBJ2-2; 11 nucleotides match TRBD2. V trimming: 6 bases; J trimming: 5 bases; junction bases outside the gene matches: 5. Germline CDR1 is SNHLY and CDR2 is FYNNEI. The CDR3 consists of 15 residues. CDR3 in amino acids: CASRLRTSGTGELFF. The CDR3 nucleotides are TGTGCCAGCAGGCTTAGGACTAGCGGGACCGGGGAGCTGTTTTTT.

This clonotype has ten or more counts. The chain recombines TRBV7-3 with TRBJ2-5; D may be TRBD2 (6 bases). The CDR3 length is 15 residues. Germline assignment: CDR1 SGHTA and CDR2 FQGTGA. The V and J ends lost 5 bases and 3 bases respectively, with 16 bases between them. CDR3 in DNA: TGTGCCAGCAGCCCTAACCCGGGACTGGAAGAGACCCAGTACTTC. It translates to CASSPNPGLEETQYF.

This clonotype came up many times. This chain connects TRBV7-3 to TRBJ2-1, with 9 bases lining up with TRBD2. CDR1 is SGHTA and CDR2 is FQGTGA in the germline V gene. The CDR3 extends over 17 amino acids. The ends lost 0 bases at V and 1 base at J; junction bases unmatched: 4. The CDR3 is CASSLTGGRESYNEQFF. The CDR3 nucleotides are TGTGCCAGCAGCTTAACGGGCGGGAGGGAGTCCTACAATGAGCAGTTCTTC.